This T cell receptor beta chain was sequenced in a study of cytomegalovirus exposure and HLA in healthy donors. There are 14 residues in the CDR3. Germline lookup yields CDR1 MNHNY and CDR2 SVGAGI (reference sequence). Trimming took off 6 bases at V and 5 bases at J, with 16 bases between the two ends. At collection, donors were nominally healthy, but unrecorded immune exposures were probable. PCR amplification relied on 60 Vbeta primers (plus 13 Jbeta primers). Clones were sequenced by immunoSEQ multiplex PCR, and TCRdb holds only the in-frame ones, with some missing. The sample consists of 85,000 to 130,000 clones, about four fifths of them appearing once. Whole-study results and caveats: A later analysis linked a missense variant in DCLRE1C to the trimming of TCR beta V and J genes. Serostatus for CMV was the only available immune exposure information. Other equally common chains were less clonally expanded than HLA-associated TCR beta chains, a later analysis showed.

In regard to this clone: What it binds is not known.

The sequenced sample consisted of PBMCs. The chain recombines TRBV6-6 with TRBJ1-2; D not resolved. The TCR was taken from a female donor in good health and CMV-seropositive. CDR3 residues: CASSLRATRYGYTF. DNA for the CDR3: TGTGCCAGCAGCCTCCGGGCTACTAGGTATGGCTACACCTTC.